The 18 T cell receptor beta chains below all came from one sample that was sequenced in a study of blood T cell repertoires in COVID-19. Some clones are missing from TCRdb's copy, which holds only in-frame ones; the method was immunoSEQ multiplex PCR. The profile shows approximately 150,000 clones, about 80% of them singletons. Sequenced sample: PBMCs or T cells enriched from blood (not recorded which). The receptors were sampled from a woman in her seventies in a cohort exposed to, infected with or recovered from COVID-19 (not recorded which).

This chain joins TRBV18 and TRBJ1-1; 7 nucleotides line up with TRBD1. CDR1 and CDR2 from the germline V gene are KGHSH and LQKENI. Losses at the gene ends were 3 bases for V and 0 bases for J; bases not matched to a gene: 7. This CDR3 contains 16 residues. The CDR3 loop is CASSPQTGTMNTEAFF. The CDR3 DNA reads as TGTGCCAGCTCACCCCAGACAGGGACCATGAACACTGAAGCTTTCTTT.

The rearrangement uses TRBV3-1 (or the pseudogene TRBV3-2) and TRBJ2-1; the match to TRBD2 covers 12 bases. V shed 2 bases, J shed 6 bases, and the junction held 8 bases outside the gene matches. Germline loops: CDR1 LGHDT, CDR2 YNNKEL (reference sequence). The CDR3 runs 17 residues. CDR3 protein: CASSQLRLAGVSNEQFF. The CDR3 bases are TGTGCCAGCAGCCAACTACGACTAGCGGGAGTTTCCAATGAGCAGTTCTTC.

V gene TRBV11-2 combines with J gene TRBJ2-1; perhaps TRBD2 as D (5 bases). V shed 5 bases and J shed 12 bases, with 14 bases lying between them. Germline-derived CDR1 and CDR2 are SGHAT and FQNNGV. CDR3 size: 12 residues. CDR3 amino acids: CASSPTGVGQFF. Written as DNA, the CDR3 is TGTGCCAGCAGCCCGACCGGGGTAGGGCAGTTCTTC.

This chain joins TRBV3-1 (or the pseudogene TRBV3-2) and TRBJ1-4; 9 bases match TRBD1. The J segment lost 5 bases and the V segment lost 8 bases, leaving 6 bases of the junction unmatched. The CDR3 spans 14 residues. Looked up from germline, CDR1 is LGHDT and CDR2 is YNNKEL (reference sequence). The CDR3: CASLDRGRNEKLFF. Written as DNA, the CDR3 is TGTGCCAGCTTGGACAGGGGAAGAAATGAAAAACTGTTTTTT.

The chain uses TRBV2 and TRBJ1-5, with D perhaps TRBD1 (6 bases). This CDR3 comprises 14 residues. Germline values: CDR1 SNHLY, CDR2 FYNNEI. Between the trimmed V and J ends, which lost 7 bases and 2 bases, there was a span of 12 bases. CDR3 sequence: CASNRVKGNQPQHF. Here the CDR3 DNA reads TGTGCCAGCAACAGGGTCAAGGGCAATCAGCCCCAGCATTTT.

V is TRBV10-3 and J is TRBJ2-5, with 15 bases that match TRBD2. Looked up from germline, CDR1 is ENHRY and CDR2 is SYGVKD. V lost 6 bases and J lost 7; bases outside the gene matches: 15. The length of the CDR3 is 18 residues. CDR3 in amino acids: CAISPGLAGGTTPGTQYF. The CDR3 nucleotides are TGTGCCATCAGCCCGGGACTAGCGGGAGGCACGACTCCAGGGACCCAGTACTTC.

About this clone itself: The sample contains more than one DNA sequence encoding this CDR3. V is TRBV5-1 and J is TRBJ1-5, with 7 positions matching TRBD1. V was clipped by 0 bases and J by 4 bases; unmatched bases: 1. The CDR3 is made up of 14 amino acids. The germline CDR1 and CDR2 sequences are SGHRS and YFSETQ. In nucleotides, the CDR3 is TGCGCCAGCAGCTTGGGGACAGGAAATCAGCCCCAGCATTTT. This encodes CASSLGTGNQPQHF. The variable domain in full, completed from reference TRBV5-1 and TRBJ1-5, reads KAGVTQTPRYLIKTRGQQVTLSCSPISGHRSVSWYQQTPGQGLQFLFEYFSETQRNKGNFPGRFSGRQFSNSRSEMNVSTLELGDSALYLCASSLGTGNQPQHFGDGTRLSIL.

This sequence joins TRBV4-1 and TRBJ1-1; D might be TRBD1 (5 bases). Germline assignment: CDR1 MGHRA and CDR2 YSYEKL. The V gene lost 4 bases and the J gene lost 4 bases, with 16 bases spanning the gap. The CDR3 runs 15 residues. The CDR3 region has the DNA TGCGCCAGCAGCCGCGGGGACCGGTCGGTCACTGAAGCTTTCTTT. It is translated as CASSRGDRSVTEAFF.

This rearrangement joins TRBV3-1 (or the pseudogene TRBV3-2) to TRBJ2-3; possibly TRBD2 for D (7 bases). Trimming left V 4 bases short and J 14 bases short, with 22 bases between. The CDR3 extends over 14 amino acids. Per germline, CDR1 LGHDT and CDR2 YNNKEL (reference sequence). CDR3 coding DNA: TGTGCCAGCAGCCCACAAGCCGGGGGGCTACCGGGGTATTTT. Amino acids: CASSPQAGGLPGYF.

This chain uses TRBV19 with TRBJ2-5; 7 nucleotides line up with TRBD1. V lost 3 bases, J lost 0 bases, and 1 base stayed unmatched. The CDR3 consists of 14 residues. Germline V lookup: CDR1 LNHDA, CDR2 SQIVND (reference sequence). The CDR3 sequence is CASSIGTDQETQYF. The CDR3 DNA sequence: TGTGCCAGTAGTATCGGGACAGACCAAGAGACCCAGTACTTC.

This rearrangement joins TRBV5-4 to TRBJ1-6, with D possibly being TRBD1 (5 bases). Trimming pared 0 bases from V and 8 bases from J, leaving 9 bases between. This CDR3 spans 14 amino acids. The germline gives CDR1 SGHNT, CDR2 YYREEE (reference sequence). The CDR3 spells CASSLDQGDSPLHF. The CDR3 DNA reads as TGTGCCAGCAGCTTGGATCAAGGGGATTCACCCCTCCACTTT. Full variable domain (outside the CDR3, taken from reference TRBV5-4 and TRBJ1-6): ETGVTQSPTHLIKTRGQQVTLRCSSQSGHNTVSWYQQALGQGPQFIFQYYREEENGRGNFPPRFSGLQFPNYSSELNVNALELDDSALYLCASSLDQGDSPLHFGNGTRLTVT.

The V call is TRBV7-2, the J call TRBJ2-7; TRBD2 might be the D (6 bases). Germline CDR1 and CDR2: SGHTA and FQGNSA. This CDR3 spans 13 amino acids. V gave up 5 bases and J gave up 8 bases, with 16 bases separating them. CDR3 protein: CASSPQTRAQQYF. CDR3 coding DNA: TGTGCCAGCAGCCCCCAGACTAGGGCCCAGCAGTACTTC.

This chain links TRBV28 with TRBJ1-1; the match to TRBD1 covers 12 bases. The trim removed 5 bases at V and 4 bases at J, leaving 11 bases unmatched. The germline gives CDR1 MDHEN, CDR2 SYDVKM. The CDR3 is 17 amino acids. CDR3 region: CASSPGQGAIRATEAFF. The DNA of the CDR3 is TGTGCCAGCAGTCCGGGACAGGGGGCCATCCGGGCCACTGAAGCTTTCTTT.

V usage is TRBV27 and J usage is TRBJ2-7; 14 positions agree with TRBD2. V shed 2 bases, J shed 2 bases, and the junction held 8 bases outside the gene matches. Germline V CDR1 and CDR2: MNHEY, SMNVEV (reference sequence). The CDR3 has 18 residues. The CDR3 sequence is CASSLRPGTSGGTYEQYF. The CDR3 DNA sequence: TGTGCCAGCAGTTTACGTCCCGGGACTAGCGGGGGTACCTACGAGCAGTACTTC.

Points on this clone: The junction does not match germline at one end; this may be a read error. This chain uses TRBV2 with TRBJ2-1, with D hard to call. The CDR3 runs to 11 residues. Per the germline V gene, CDR1 is SNHLY and CDR2 is FYNNEI. The CDR3 spells CASSQAREQFF. The DNA of the CDR3 is TGTGCCAGCAGTCAAGCCCGTGAGCAGTTCTTC.

The chain uses TRBV11-2 and TRBJ2-7; 7 nucleotides align to TRBD1. Germline lookup yields CDR1 SGHAT and CDR2 FQNNGV. This CDR3 is built from 15 residues. The V gene end was trimmed by 1 base and the J gene end by 5 bases; junction bases not matched to a gene: 8. CDR3 coding DNA: TGTGCCAGCAGCTTAGGGGACAGATCCTTCCACGAGCAGTACTTC. Its protein product is CASSLGDRSFHEQYF.

V and J are TRBV2 and TRBJ2-3, with D tentatively TRBD2 (5 bases). The ends were cut back, 7 bases at V and 5 bases at J, with 13 bases in the middle. Germline loops: CDR1 SNHLY, CDR2 FYNNEI. CDR3 length: 13 residues. CDR3 protein: CASTGVAGDTQYF. In DNA form, the CDR3 reads TGTGCCAGCACCGGTGTCGCGGGAGATACGCAGTATTTT.

The CDR3 protein is CASSEGQSSYEQYF. The CDR3 bases are TGTGCCAGCAGTGAGGGACAGAGCTCCTACGAGCAGTACTTC. The chain recombines TRBV6-1 with TRBJ2-7, with 7 nucleotides matching TRBD1. The CDR3 sequence is 14 residues long. Germline loops: CDR1 MNHNS, CDR2 SASEGT. Germline trimming cut 3 bases from V and 0 bases from J; bases unmatched to any gene: 2.